Here is one TCR beta chain with its context. The CDR3 extends over 15 amino acids. Trimming shortened V by 1 base and J by 0 bases, and 7 bases separated the two germline ends. Germline V gives CDR1 SEHNR, CDR2 FQNEAQ (reference sequence). This sample was taken from a study of T cell responses to AZD1222 COVID-19 vaccine. Sequenced by immunoSEQ multiplex PCR; TCRdb stores in-frame clones only, minus some. The data show fewer than 120,000 clones, about nine tenths seen once. The source material was peripheral blood, sampled 28 days after the second AZD1222 dose. This clonotype originated in an adult who received the AZD1222 COVID-19 vaccine. The chain uses TRBV7-9 and TRBJ1-3; D unclear. CDR3 sequence (DNA): TGTGCCAGCAGCTTAGGTGGGGTCTCTGGAAACACCATATATTTT. This translates into CASSLGGVSGNTIYF.